The 9 T cell receptor beta chains given below trace back to one sample, sequenced in a study of cytomegalovirus exposure and HLA in healthy donors. The PCR was carried out with 60 Vbeta primers and 13 Jbeta primers. The method was immunoSEQ multiplex PCR; TCRdb's version includes in-frame clones alone and lacks a portion of them. The sample contains over 150,000 clones, roughly 83% of which appear only once. The specimen was PBMCs. Every receptor here comes from a boy aged 2 to 10 in good health and CMV-seronegative.

The CDR3 sequence is CASRDRQRRDTEAFF. Here the CDR3 DNA reads TGTGCCAGCAGGGACAGGCAGAGGAGAGACACTGAAGCTTTCTTT. This rearrangement joins TRBV2 to TRBJ1-1, with 7 bases aligning to TRBD1. The CDR3 is 15 residues long. Trimming at V came to 6 bases and at J to 3 bases, leaving 10 bases not matched to a gene. Germline CDR1 and CDR2: SNHLY and FYNNEI.

This chain links TRBV7-9 with TRBJ2-2, with D hard to call. CDR1 is SEHNR, CDR2 FQNEAQ, per germline (reference sequence). CDR3 length equals 14 residues. Deletions cut 3 bases from V and 1 base from J, with 6 bases between. The DNA for the CDR3 is TGTGCCAGCAGCTTTCAACAGAACACCGGGGAGCTGTTTTTT. As protein: CASSFQQNTGELFF.

This chain joins TRBV18 and TRBJ2-7, with D possibly TRBD1 on 6 matching bases. CDR1 and CDR2 from the germline V gene are KGHSH and LQKENI. The CDR3 is made up of 15 amino acids. Trimming left V 1 base short and J 3 bases short, with 13 bases between. The DNA of the CDR3 is TGTGCCAGCTCACCACGGTCACAGGGACACTACGAGCAGTACTTC. Translated: CASSPRSQGHYEQYF.

This clone was seen more than once but under ten times. The genes are TRBV18 and TRBJ1-5, with TRBD1 matching 7 bases. V lost 6 bases to trimming and J lost 1 base; unmatched junction nucleotides: 3. CDR3 length: 14 amino acids. CDR1 is KGHSH and CDR2 is LQKENI in the germline V gene. The CDR3 here is CASSQGDSNQPQHF. In DNA form, the CDR3 reads TGTGCCAGCTCCCAGGGGGACAGCAATCAGCCCCAGCATTTT.

V is TRBV10-3 and J is TRBJ1-1, with D uncertain. Trimming cost V 3 bases and J 3 bases, with 8 bases left between them. Per germline, CDR1 ENHRY and CDR2 SYGVKD. The CDR3 contains 13 residues. CDR3 in amino acids: CAISDGEDTEAFF. In DNA form, the CDR3 reads TGTGCCATCAGTGACGGGGAGGACACTGAAGCTTTCTTT.

The rearrangement joins TRBV7-6 to TRBJ2-1, with D maybe TRBD2 (6 bases). This CDR3 spans 15 amino acids. V was pared by 5 bases and J by 6 bases, with 17 bases between. Germline V lookup: CDR1 SGHVS, CDR2 FNYEAQ. The CDR3 sequence is CASSPSVPSGNEQFF. The CDR3 nucleotides are TGTGCCAGCAGCCCTAGCGTTCCCTCGGGCAATGAGCAGTTCTTC.

The chain is built from TRBV12-5 and TRBJ2-1, with 7 bases fitting TRBD2. The CDR3 spans 13 residues. With V trimmed by 6 bases and J by 5 bases, 4 bases remained unmatched. The germline gives CDR1 LGHNT, CDR2 FRNRAP. CDR3 amino acids: CASGALADNEQFF. DNA of the CDR3: TGTGCTAGTGGGGCGCTAGCGGACAATGAGCAGTTCTTC.

This rearrangement joins TRBV5-4 to TRBJ1-1, with D maybe TRBD1 (5 bases). Trimming removed 0 bases at V and 0 bases at J, with 9 bases between. Germline CDR1 is SGHNT and CDR2 is YYREEE (reference sequence). The CDR3 consists of 15 residues. DNA of the CDR3: TGTGCCAGCAGCTTGGTTTCAGGGTTGAACACTGAAGCTTTCTTT. It codes for CASSLVSGLNTEAFF. The full variable domain, completed using reference TRBV5-4 and TRBJ1-1, is ETGVTQSPTHLIKTRGQQVTLRCSSQSGHNTVSWYQQALGQGPQFIFQYYREEENGRGNFPPRFSGLQFPNYSSELNVNALELDDSALYLCASSLVSGLNTEAFFGQGTRLTVV.

The chain is built from TRBV5-1 and TRBJ2-1, with 8 positions matching TRBD2. The J segment lost 2 bases and the V segment lost 1 base, leaving 8 bases of the junction unmatched. CDR3 length: 17 residues. The germline V gene has CDR1 SGHRS and CDR2 YFSETQ. CDR3 protein: CASSLPSGPMTYNEQFF. The CDR3 nucleotides read TGCGCCAGCAGCTTGCCTAGCGGGCCTATGACCTACAATGAGCAGTTCTTC.